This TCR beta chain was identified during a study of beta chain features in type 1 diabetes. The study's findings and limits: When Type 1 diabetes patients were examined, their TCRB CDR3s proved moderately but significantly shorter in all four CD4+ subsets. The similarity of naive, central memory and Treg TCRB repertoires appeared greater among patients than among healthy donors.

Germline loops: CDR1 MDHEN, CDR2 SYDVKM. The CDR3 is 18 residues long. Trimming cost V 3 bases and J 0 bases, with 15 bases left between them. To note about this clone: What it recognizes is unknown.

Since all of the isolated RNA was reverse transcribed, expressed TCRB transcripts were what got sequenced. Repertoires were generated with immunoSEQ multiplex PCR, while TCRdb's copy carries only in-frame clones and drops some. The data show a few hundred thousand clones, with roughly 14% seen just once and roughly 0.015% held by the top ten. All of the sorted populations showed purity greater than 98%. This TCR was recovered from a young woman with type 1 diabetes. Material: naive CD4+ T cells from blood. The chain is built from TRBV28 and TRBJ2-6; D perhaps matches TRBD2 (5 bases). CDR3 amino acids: CASSLMDSSLSGANVLTF. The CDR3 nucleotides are TGTGCCAGCAGTTTGATGGACTCTTCCCTCTCTGGGGCCAACGTCCTGACTTTC.